This T cell receptor beta chain came from a study of OX40 agonist ivuxolimab in advanced cancers. Study background: Ivuxolimab, an antibody acting as an agonist of OX40 (CD134), was used to treat patients. Study results and caveats: Fewer expanded clones were found on average in CD4+ than in CD8+ T cells.

As regards this clone: Its antigen is currently unknown.

Blood was sampled at baseline, cycle 4 day 1, and cycle 7 day 1. CDR3 length equals 14 residues. TCRdb's copy holds only in-frame clones and misses some; the assay was immunoSEQ multiplex PCR. The table has about 58,000 clones, roughly four fifths seen once. The specimen comprised CD4+ or CD8+ T cells sorted from blood, sampled in a trial of the OX40 agonist ivuxolimab. The TCR comes from an adult with an advanced solid tumor such as melanoma, head and neck, liver or kidney cancer. The rearrangement joins TRBV21-1 to TRBJ1-5; the tabulated D call, TRBD1, remains unverified against the DNA. TRBV21-1 is a pseudogene locus. The CDR3 bases are TGTGCCAGCAGCAAAGTTGGGGGCTCTCAGCCCCAGCATTTT. Its protein product is CASSKVGGSQPQHF.